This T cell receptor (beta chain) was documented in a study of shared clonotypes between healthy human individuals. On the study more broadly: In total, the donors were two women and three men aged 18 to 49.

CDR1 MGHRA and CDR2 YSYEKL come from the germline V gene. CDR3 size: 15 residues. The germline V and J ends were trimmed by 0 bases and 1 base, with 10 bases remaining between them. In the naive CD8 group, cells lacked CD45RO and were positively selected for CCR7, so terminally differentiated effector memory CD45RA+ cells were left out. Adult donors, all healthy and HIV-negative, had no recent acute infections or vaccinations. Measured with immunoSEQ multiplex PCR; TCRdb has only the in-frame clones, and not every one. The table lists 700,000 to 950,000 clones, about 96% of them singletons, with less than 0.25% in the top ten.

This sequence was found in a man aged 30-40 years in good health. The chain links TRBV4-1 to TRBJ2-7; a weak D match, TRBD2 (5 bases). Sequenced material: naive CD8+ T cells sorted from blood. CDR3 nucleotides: TGCGCCAGCAGCCAAGAGCGGGCGATGTCCTACGAGCAGTACTTC. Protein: CASSQERAMSYEQYF.